The 27 T cell receptor beta chains listed next were all sequenced from one sample in a study of shared clonotypes between healthy human individuals. CD8 cells regarded as naive lacked CD45RO, were positively chosen for CCR7, and omitted terminally differentiated effector memory CD45RA+ cells. Assay used: immunoSEQ multiplex PCR; TCRdb lists only in-frame clones, some missing. The data contain under 1 million clones, 95% to 97% of them singletons. The sample comprised naive CD8+ T cells sorted from blood. These receptors were obtained from a young man in good health.

This rearrangement joins TRBV19 to TRBJ1-1; D might be TRBD1 (5 bases). The V gene lost 7 bases and the J gene lost 6 bases, with 21 bases spanning the gap. Germline-derived CDR1 and CDR2 are LNHDA and SQIVND (reference sequence). CDR3 length equals 15 residues. The CDR3 region is CASMRAWGERSEAFF. The CDR3 nucleotides are TGTGCCAGTATGAGAGCATGGGGGGAGAGGTCTGAAGCTTTCTTT.

The rearrangement uses TRBV4-1 and TRBJ2-7, with D unresolved. Trimming took off 0 bases at V and 0 bases at J, with 6 bases between the two ends. The CDR3 length is 14 residues. Germline V gene sequence: CDR1 MGHRA, CDR2 YSYEKL. The CDR3 here is CASSQDLRSYEQYF. In nucleotides, the CDR3 is TGCGCCAGCAGCCAAGATCTACGCTCCTACGAGCAGTACTTC.

The chain combines TRBV12-5 with TRBJ2-3, with D hard to call. Trimming took 6 bases from V and 14 from J, leaving 15 bases between them. Germline-derived CDR1 and CDR2 are LGHNT and FRNRAP. The CDR3 is 11 amino acids. CDR3 amino acids: CASGAPTPPYF. The CDR3 DNA is TGTGCTAGTGGAGCGCCCACCCCGCCGTATTTT. Full variable domain (rest looked up from reference TRBV12-5 and TRBJ2-3): DARVTQTPRHKVTEMGQEVTMRCQPILGHNTVFWYRQTMMQGLELLAYFRNRAPLDDSGMPKDRFSAEMPDATLATLKIQPSEPRDSAVYFCASGAPTPPYFGPGTRLTVL.

The rearrangement joins TRBV11-2 to TRBJ2-5, with TRBD1 identical over 9 bases. Germline loops: CDR1 SGHAT, CDR2 FQNNGV. Trimming took 6 bases from V and 7 from J; bases not matched to a gene: 15. This CDR3 spans 16 amino acids. CDR3 bases: TGTGCCAGCAGGGCAGAACGAGGGACAGGGTTAGGGACCCAGTACTTC. Protein: CASRAERGTGLGTQYF.

The J gene is TRBJ1-1, the V gene TRBV5-4; the D gene is possibly TRBD1 (6 bases). There are 14 residues in the CDR3. With 4 bases removed from V and 3 bases from J, the gap between germline ends came to 13 bases. Germline CDR1 reads SGHNT; CDR2 reads YYREEE (reference sequence). The CDR3 sequence: CASSRQEVDTEAFF. DNA for the CDR3: TGTGCCAGCAGCAGACAGGAAGTGGACACTGAAGCTTTCTTT.

The rearrangement joins TRBV4-2 to TRBJ2-2, with 9 bases that match TRBD2. V gave up 1 base and J gave up 5 bases; unmatched junction bases: 8. The CDR3 has 17 residues. Germline values: CDR1 LGHNA, CDR2 YNFKEQ. The CDR3 sequence: CASSQGPSGIFTGELFF. CDR3 nucleotide sequence: TGTGCCAGCAGCCAAGGACCTAGCGGGATTTTTACCGGGGAGCTGTTTTTT.

V is TRBV19 and J is TRBJ2-7; D gene uncertain. With 2 bases removed from V and 1 base from J, the gap between germline ends came to 9 bases. The CDR3 is made up of 14 amino acids. The V gene's germline CDR1 is LNHDA and CDR2 SQIVND (reference sequence). The CDR3 nucleotides are TGTGCCAGTAGTATAATCGGCAGGTCCTACGAGCAGTACTTC. Translating gives CASSIIGRSYEQYF.

J is TRBJ2-1 and V is TRBV11-3; D is perhaps TRBD1 (5 bases). Trimming cost V 6 bases and J 4 bases, with 10 bases left between them. This CDR3 has 13 amino acids. Germline CDR1 reads SGHNT; CDR2 reads YENEEA. The CDR3 region has the DNA TGTGCCAGCAGTCATCGACAGTACAATGAGCAGTTCTTC. Protein: CASSHRQYNEQFF. Drawing the rest from reference TRBV11-3 and TRBJ2-1, the complete variable domain is EAGVVQSPRYKIIEKKQPVAFWCNPISGHNTLYWYLQNLGQGPELLIRYENEEAVDDSQLPKDRFSAERLKGVDSTLKIQPAELGDSAVYLCASSHRQYNEQFFGPGTRLTVL.

The chain couples TRBV27 to TRBJ2-2; TRBD1 or TRBD2 may be the D gene (5 bases each). The germline V and J ends were trimmed by 5 bases and 1 base, with 14 bases remaining between them. The CDR3 is made up of 16 amino acids. In germline, CDR1 is MNHEY, CDR2 SMNVEV (reference sequence). The CDR3 sequence is CASSMPGRMNTGELFF. CDR3 bases: TGTGCCAGCAGTATGCCGGGACGAATGAACACCGGGGAGCTGTTTTTT.

The chain is built from TRBV4-1 and TRBJ2-2, with TRBD2 matching over 8 bases. The CDR3 totals 17 residues. Germline-derived CDR1 and CDR2 are MGHRA and YSYEKL. J gave up 6 bases and V 1 base, and 10 bases lay outside the gene matches. CDR3 nucleotide sequence: TGCGCCAGCAGCCAAGGGGCCCTAGCGGGCGGGTCCGGGGAGCTGTTTTTT. Its translation: CASSQGALAGGSGELFF.

This rearrangement joins TRBV5-1 to TRBJ2-3; 7 positions agree with TRBD2. Per germline, CDR1 SGHRS and CDR2 YFSETQ. The CDR3 totals 17 residues. The V gene end was trimmed by 3 bases and the J gene end by 2 bases; junction bases not matched to a gene: 12. The chain's CDR3 is CASSSNPSGGITDTQYF. The CDR3 region has the DNA TGCGCCAGCAGCTCGAACCCGTCGGGGGGAATCACAGATACGCAGTATTTT. Looking up the rest from reference TRBV5-1 and TRBJ2-3 gives the full variable domain: KAGVTQTPRYLIKTRGQQVTLSCSPISGHRSVSWYQQTPGQGLQFLFEYFSETQRNKGNFPGRFSGRQFSNSRSEMNVSTLELGDSALYLCASSSNPSGGITDTQYFGPGTRLTVL.

The sample holds one count of this clone. The V gene is TRBV7-9, the J gene TRBJ2-5, with TRBD1 matching 9 bases. There are 16 residues in the CDR3. The germline V gene has CDR1 SEHNR and CDR2 FQNEAQ (reference sequence). V shed 5 bases, J shed 2 bases, and the junction held 9 bases outside the gene matches. As DNA, the CDR3 is TGTGCCAGCAGCACGACCTCCGACAGGGGGCAAGAGACCCAGTACTTC. Protein: CASSTTSDRGQETQYF.

Of note for this clone: Other DNA sequences in the same sample also yield this CDR3. V usage is TRBV29-1 and J usage is TRBJ2-5; D not resolved. This CDR3 comprises 10 residues. CDR1 is SQVTM and CDR2 is ANQGSEA in the germline V gene. Between the trimmed V and J ends, which lost 6 bases and 2 bases, there was a span of 4 bases. CDR3 in DNA: TGCAGCGTCGAGCAAGAGACCCAGTACTTC. It translates to CSVEQETQYF.

V is TRBV29-1 and J is TRBJ2-7, with 10 bases lining up with TRBD2. CDR1 is SQVTM and CDR2 is ANQGSEA in the germline V gene. There are 13 residues in the CDR3. After removal of 5 bases from V and 5 bases from J, the junction contained 6 bases not matched to a gene. CDR3 loop: CSVSGLAEDEQYF. CDR3 bases: TGCAGCGTTTCTGGACTAGCGGAAGACGAGCAGTACTTC.

This rearrangement joins TRBV7-9 to TRBJ2-5, with TRBD1 matching 12 bases. Germline trimming cut 5 bases from V and 5 bases from J; bases unmatched to any gene: 9. CDR1 is SEHNR, CDR2 FQNEAQ, per germline (reference sequence). CDR3 length: 16 amino acids. The DNA of the CDR3 is TGTGCCAGCAGCAAACCGGGACAGGGGGCACAGGAGACCCAGTACTTC. Encoded protein: CASSKPGQGAQETQYF.

V gene TRBV5-4 combines with J gene TRBJ1-1, with D unclear. CDR1 is SGHNT and CDR2 is YYREEE in the germline V gene (reference sequence). Trimming stripped 3 bases from V and 5 bases from J, with 5 bases between. The CDR3 length is 11 residues. The CDR3 is CASSSLTEAFF. CDR3 DNA: TGTGCCAGCAGCTCCTTAACTGAAGCTTTCTTT.

The genes are TRBV7-9 and TRBJ1-4; 8 bases match TRBD1. The J segment lost 8 bases and the V segment lost 6 bases, leaving 8 bases of the junction unmatched. The CDR3 covers 14 residues. The germline gives CDR1 SEHNR, CDR2 FQNEAQ (reference sequence). The CDR3 sequence is CASRSTGEGEKLFF. The CDR3 coding sequence is TGTGCCAGCAGGTCGACAGGGGAAGGAGAAAAACTGTTTTTT.

The chain links TRBV4-3 to TRBJ1-1; D remains unclear. The ends were cut back, 0 bases at V and 8 bases at J, with 16 bases in the middle. The CDR3 sequence is 15 residues long. The V gene's germline CDR1 is LGHNA and CDR2 YSLEER. The CDR3, as DNA: TGCGCCAGCAGCCAAGAGCCGGGGATTGTCTCAGAAGCTTTCTTT. Protein: CASSQEPGIVSEAFF.

V and J are TRBV11-2 and TRBJ2-4; TRBD2 aligns across 12 bases. J lost 9 bases, V lost 1 base, and 4 bases had no gene match. The CDR3 is made up of 15 amino acids. Per germline, CDR1 SGHAT and CDR2 FQNNGV. CDR3 amino acids: CASSLGLAGVGIQYF. CDR3 nucleotides: TGTGCCAGCAGCTTAGGACTAGCGGGAGTTGGCATTCAGTACTTC.

V is TRBV5-1 and J is TRBJ2-5; possibly TRBD2 for D (5 bases). This CDR3 is built from 16 residues. CDR1 is SGHRS, CDR2 YFSETQ, per germline. The ends were cut back, 3 bases at V and 0 bases at J, with 15 bases in the middle. The CDR3 bases are TGCGCCAGCAGCTCCGGTAGCGTGTACAACCAAGAGACCCAGTACTTC. Translated: CASSSGSVYNQETQYF.

This clone has only a few counts. The chain joins TRBV7-9 to TRBJ2-2; D gene uncertain. Between the trimmed V and J ends, which lost 6 bases and 10 bases, there was a span of 12 bases. Germline values: CDR1 SEHNR, CDR2 FQNEAQ (reference sequence). This CDR3 contains 12 residues. The CDR3 region has the DNA TGTGCCAGCAGTCTTTCCCCAGAGGAGCTGTTTTTT. Its translation: CASSLSPEELFF. Complete variable domain (other parts from reference TRBV7-9 and TRBJ2-2): DTGVSQNPRHKITKRGQNVTFRCDPISEHNRLYWYRQTLGQGPEFLTYFQNEAQLEKSRLLSDRFSAERPKGSFSTLEIQRTEQGDSAMYLCASSLSPEELFFGEGSRLTVL.

The chain employs TRBV10-3 and TRBJ2-2; D perhaps matches TRBD1 (7 bases). CDR1 and CDR2 from the germline V gene are ENHRY and SYGVKD. The V end was cut by 4 bases, the J end by 5 bases, with 11 bases between. This CDR3 is 14 amino acids long. The chain's CDR3 is CAISGSGGTGELFF. CDR3 nucleotides: TGTGCCATCAGTGGGTCAGGGGGGACCGGGGAGCTGTTTTTT.

This clone was detected once. This rearrangement joins TRBV7-9 to TRBJ2-3; D remains unclear. Trimming left V 1 base short and J 2 bases short, with 19 bases between. Germline V gives CDR1 SEHNR, CDR2 FQNEAQ (reference sequence). There are 18 residues in the CDR3. CDR3 nucleotides: TGTGCCAGCAGCTTAGGGTTAGGGTCGGCAGGTCCCACAGATACGCAGTATTTT. Protein: CASSLGLGSAGPTDTQYF. Full variable domain (outside the CDR3, taken from reference TRBV7-9 and TRBJ2-3): DTGVSQNPRHKITKRGQNVTFRCDPISEHNRLYWYRQTLGQGPEFLTYFQNEAQLEKSRLLSDRFSAERPKGSFSTLEIQRTEQGDSAMYLCASSLGLGSAGPTDTQYFGPGTRLTVL.

The CDR3 loop reads CATSRSGTSGRYSSYEQYF. CDR3 bases: TGTGCCACCAGCCGAAGTGGGACTAGCGGGAGGTACTCCTCCTACGAGCAGTACTTC. The chain links TRBV15 to TRBJ2-7, with 15 bases identical to TRBD2. The ends lost 5 bases at V and 0 bases at J; junction bases unmatched: 11. The CDR3 extends over 19 amino acids. Germline-derived CDR1 and CDR2 are LNHNV and YYDKDF (reference sequence).

This chain uses TRBV5-5 with TRBJ2-4; D not resolved. Trimming shortened V by 2 bases and J by 1 base, and 13 bases separated the two germline ends. This CDR3 is 16 amino acids long. Germline V lookup: CDR1 SGHKS, CDR2 YYEKEE (reference sequence). CDR3 in amino acids: CASSFEYRLAKNIQYF. The CDR3 nucleotides read TGTGCCAGCAGCTTCGAATATCGGCTCGCCAAAAACATTCAGTACTTC.

The rearrangement links TRBV14 to TRBJ2-1; D is unclear. Germline V gene sequence: CDR1 SGHDN, CDR2 FVKESK. V was clipped by 1 base and J by 0 bases, with 19 bases between them. This CDR3 spans 19 amino acids. In DNA form, the CDR3 reads TGTGCCAGCAGCCAAGGGCGTCCGACACCTAAAAGCTCCTACAATGAGCAGTTCTTC. Protein: CASSQGRPTPKSSYNEQFF.

The chain uses TRBV28 and TRBJ1-1; 11 positions agree with TRBD1. The CDR3 is 15 residues long. V was pared by 2 bases and J by 4 bases, with 3 bases of the junction left unmatched. Germline V gene data show CDR1 as MDHEN and CDR2 as SYDVKM. CDR3 residues: CASSLIGTGGTEAFF. The CDR3 DNA reads TGTGCCAGCAGTTTAATTGGGACAGGGGGCACTGAAGCTTTCTTT.